This T cell receptor beta chain is from a study of CD8+CD57+ T cells in acquired aplastic anemia. Turning to the study itself: Sorted CD4+ plus CD8+ cells gave DNA averaging 3.2 ug.

According to the study, genomic DNA was the template for TCR beta VDJ and CDR3 profiling. TCRdb reprocessed the reads with MiXCR, giving one entry per CDR3 protein. The table shows a few hundred thousand distinct CDR3 sequences, with less than 35% occurring only once. Study-wide results and caveats: Some 31 CD8+ CDR3 sequences were shared between patients and controls. A significant difference in CD8+ Simpson's diversity between patients and controls was not found.

Sequencing involved patients with CD8+CD57+ cell expansion previously shown by flow cytometry. Patients uniformly had severe acquired aplastic anemia. The germline gives CDR1 LGHNA, CDR2 YSLEER. The CDR3 runs to 14 residues. The germline V and J ends were trimmed by 3 bases and 6 bases, with 9 bases remaining between them. Turning to this clonotype: Its specificity is unknown. Possible read error: a much larger clone is one base away.

The source of this sequence is a human donor with aplastic anemia. The chain has TRBV4-3 and TRBJ1-6; D not resolved. The sample was sorted CD4+, CD8+, or CD8+CD57+ T cells (not recorded which) from PBMCs. Written as DNA, the CDR3 is TGCGCCAGCAGCCAGACGGACCTTAATTCACCCCTCCACTTT. Amino acids: CASSQTDLNSPLHF.